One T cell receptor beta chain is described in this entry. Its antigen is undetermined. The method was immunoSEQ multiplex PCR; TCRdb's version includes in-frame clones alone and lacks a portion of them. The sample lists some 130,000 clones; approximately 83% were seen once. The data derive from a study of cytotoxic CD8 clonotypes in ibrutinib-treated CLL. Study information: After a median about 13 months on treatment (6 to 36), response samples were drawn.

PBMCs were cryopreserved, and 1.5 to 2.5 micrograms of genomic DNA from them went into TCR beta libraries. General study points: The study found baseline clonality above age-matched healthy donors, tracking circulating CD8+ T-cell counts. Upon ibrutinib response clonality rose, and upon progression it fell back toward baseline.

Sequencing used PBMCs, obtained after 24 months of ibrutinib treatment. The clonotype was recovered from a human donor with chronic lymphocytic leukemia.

The CDR3 sequence is CASTGGRASYEQYF. The CDR3 DNA reads as TGTGCCAGCACCGGCGGGAGGGCCTCCTACGAGCAGTACTTC. V usage is TRBV6-7 and J usage is TRBJ2-7; 9 nucleotides line up with TRBD2. TRBV6-7 is known as an ORF, though its function is uncertain. This CDR3 region has 14 residues. Trimming cost V 7 bases and J 0 bases; bases outside gene matches: 4.